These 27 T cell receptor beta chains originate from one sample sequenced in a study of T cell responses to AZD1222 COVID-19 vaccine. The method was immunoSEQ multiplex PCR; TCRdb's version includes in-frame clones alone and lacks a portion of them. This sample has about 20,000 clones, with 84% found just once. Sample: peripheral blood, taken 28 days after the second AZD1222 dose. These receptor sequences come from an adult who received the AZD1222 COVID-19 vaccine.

The CDR3 sequence: CASSPQGDNQPQHF. CDR3 sequence (DNA): TGTGCCAGCAGCCCACAGGGAGACAATCAGCCCCAGCATTTT. V usage is TRBV7-2 and J usage is TRBJ1-5; D is possibly TRBD1 (6 bases). CDR1 and CDR2 (germline): SGHTA, FQGNSA. The V gene lost 5 bases and the J gene lost 3 bases, with 11 bases spanning the gap. The CDR3 loop spans 14 amino acids.

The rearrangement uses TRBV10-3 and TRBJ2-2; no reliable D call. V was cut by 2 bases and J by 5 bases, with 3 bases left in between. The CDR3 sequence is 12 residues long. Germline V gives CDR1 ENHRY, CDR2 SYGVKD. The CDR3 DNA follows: TGTGCCATCAGTGAGGTTACCGGGGAGCTGTTTTTT. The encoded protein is CAISEVTGELFF.

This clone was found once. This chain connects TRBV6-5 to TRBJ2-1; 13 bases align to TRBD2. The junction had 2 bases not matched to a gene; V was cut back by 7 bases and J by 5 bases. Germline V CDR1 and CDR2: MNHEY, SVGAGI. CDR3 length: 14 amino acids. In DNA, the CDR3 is TGTGCCAGCACCGGACTAGCGGGAGACAATGAGCAGTTCTTC. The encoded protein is CASTGLAGDNEQFF.

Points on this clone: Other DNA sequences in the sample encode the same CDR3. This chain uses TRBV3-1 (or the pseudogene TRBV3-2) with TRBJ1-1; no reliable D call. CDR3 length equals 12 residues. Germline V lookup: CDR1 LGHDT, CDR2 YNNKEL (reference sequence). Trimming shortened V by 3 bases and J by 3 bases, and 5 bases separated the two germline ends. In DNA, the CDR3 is TGTGCCAGCAGCCAGGGGTACACTGAAGCTTTCTTT. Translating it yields CASSQGYTEAFF.

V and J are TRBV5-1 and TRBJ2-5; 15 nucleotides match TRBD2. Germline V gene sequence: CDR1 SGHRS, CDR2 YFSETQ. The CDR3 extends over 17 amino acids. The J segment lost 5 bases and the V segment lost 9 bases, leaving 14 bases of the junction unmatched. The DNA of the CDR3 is TGCGCCACCACCCCGGGACTAGCGGGAGGCCGGGTTGAGACCCAGTACTTC. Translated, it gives CATTPGLAGGRVETQYF.

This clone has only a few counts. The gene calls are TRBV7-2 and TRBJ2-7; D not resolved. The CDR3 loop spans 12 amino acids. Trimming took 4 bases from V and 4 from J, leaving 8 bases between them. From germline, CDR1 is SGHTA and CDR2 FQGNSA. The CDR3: CASSSLGYEQYF. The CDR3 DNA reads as TGTGCCAGCAGCTCCCTCGGGTACGAGCAGTACTTC. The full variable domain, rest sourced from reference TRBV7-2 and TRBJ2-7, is GAGVSQSPSNKVTEKGKDVELRCDPISGHTALYWYRQSLGQGLEFLIYFQGNSAPDKSGLPSDRFSAERTGGSVSTLTIQRTQQEDSAVYLCASSSLGYEQYFGPGTRLTVT.

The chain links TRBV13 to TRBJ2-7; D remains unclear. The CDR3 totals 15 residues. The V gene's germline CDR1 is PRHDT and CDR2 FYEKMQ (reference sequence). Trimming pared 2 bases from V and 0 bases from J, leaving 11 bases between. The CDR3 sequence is CASSLKLLDSYEQYF. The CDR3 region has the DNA TGTGCCAGCAGCTTAAAACTGCTTGACTCCTACGAGCAGTACTTC.

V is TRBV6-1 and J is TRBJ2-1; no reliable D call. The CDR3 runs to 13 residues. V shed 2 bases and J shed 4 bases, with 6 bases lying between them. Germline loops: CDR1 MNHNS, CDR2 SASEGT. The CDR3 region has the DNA TGTGCCAGCAGTGAATTGATTTACAATGAGCAGTTCTTC. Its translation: CASSELIYNEQFF.

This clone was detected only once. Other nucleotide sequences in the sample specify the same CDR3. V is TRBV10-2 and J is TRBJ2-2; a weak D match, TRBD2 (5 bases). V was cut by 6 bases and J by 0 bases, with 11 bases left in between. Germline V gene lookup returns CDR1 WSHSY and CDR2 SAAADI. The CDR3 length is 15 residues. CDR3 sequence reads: CASSQTSPNTGELFF. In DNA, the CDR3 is TGCGCCAGCAGCCAAACTAGTCCGAACACCGGGGAGCTGTTTTTT.

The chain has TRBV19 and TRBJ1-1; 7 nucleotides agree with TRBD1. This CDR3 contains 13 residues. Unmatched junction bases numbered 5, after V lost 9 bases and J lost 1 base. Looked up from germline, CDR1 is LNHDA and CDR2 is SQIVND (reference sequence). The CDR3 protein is CASRDRPNTEAFF. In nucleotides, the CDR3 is TGTGCCAGCAGGGACAGACCGAACACTGAAGCTTTCTTT.

The CDR3 DNA follows: TGTGCCAGCAGTTCCTCCCGGGACAGATATAACTATGGCTACACCTTC. It codes for CASSSSRDRYNYGYTF. V and J are TRBV27 and TRBJ1-2; 7 bases are a match to TRBD1. This CDR3 is built from 16 residues. Germline CDR1 reads MNHEY; CDR2 reads SMNVEV (reference sequence). The V gene end was trimmed by 4 bases and the J gene end by 1 base; junction bases not matched to a gene: 9.

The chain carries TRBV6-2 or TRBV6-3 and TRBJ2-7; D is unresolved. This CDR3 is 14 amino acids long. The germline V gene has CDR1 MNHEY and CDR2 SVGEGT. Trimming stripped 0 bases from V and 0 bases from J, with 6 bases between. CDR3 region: CASSYSSDSYEQYF. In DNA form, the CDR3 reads TGTGCCAGCAGTTACTCGTCGGACTCCTACGAGCAGTACTTC.

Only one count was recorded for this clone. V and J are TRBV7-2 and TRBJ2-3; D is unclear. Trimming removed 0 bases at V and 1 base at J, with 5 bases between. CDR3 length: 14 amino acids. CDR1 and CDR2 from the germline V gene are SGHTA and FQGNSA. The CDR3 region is CASSLALRTDTQYF. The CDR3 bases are TGTGCCAGCAGCTTAGCGTTACGCACAGATACGCAGTATTTT. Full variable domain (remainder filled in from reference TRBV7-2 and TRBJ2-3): GAGVSQSPSNKVTEKGKDVELRCDPISGHTALYWYRQSLGQGLEFLIYFQGNSAPDKSGLPSDRFSAERTGGSVSTLTIQRTQQEDSAVYLCASSLALRTDTQYFGPGTRLTVL.

CDR3 region: CATSITSGRNEQFF. The CDR3 DNA follows: TGTGCCACCAGTATAACTAGCGGGAGGAATGAGCAGTTCTTC. The gene calls are TRBV24-1 and TRBJ2-1, with 12 bases that match TRBD2. This CDR3 has 14 amino acids. The V segment lost 6 bases and the J segment 7 bases; nucleotides outside the gene matches: 3. Germline lookup yields CDR1 KGHDR and CDR2 SFDVKD.

The DNA for the CDR3 is TGTGCCAGCAGCTTAGAGGGCCATGGTGGCTATGGCTACACCTTC. This codes for CASSLEGHGGYGYTF. This chain connects TRBV7-9 to TRBJ1-2; no clear D. The CDR3 sequence is 15 residues long. V was trimmed by 1 base and J by 4 bases, leaving 13 bases between them. Germline V gene data show CDR1 as SEHNR and CDR2 as FQNEAQ (reference sequence).

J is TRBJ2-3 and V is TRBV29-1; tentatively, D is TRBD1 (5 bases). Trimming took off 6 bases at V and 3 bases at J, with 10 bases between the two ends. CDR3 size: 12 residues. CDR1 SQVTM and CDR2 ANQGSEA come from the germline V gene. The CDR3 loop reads CSVVTVTDTQYF. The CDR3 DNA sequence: TGCAGCGTGGTGACAGTAACAGATACGCAGTATTTT.

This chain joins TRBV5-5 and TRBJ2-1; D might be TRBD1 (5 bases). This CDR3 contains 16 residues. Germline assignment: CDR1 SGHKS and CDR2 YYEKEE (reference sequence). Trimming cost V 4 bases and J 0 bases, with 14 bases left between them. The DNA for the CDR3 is TGTGCCAGCAGCCTGCAGGGTGAGAGCTCCTACAATGAGCAGTTCTTC. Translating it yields CASSLQGESSYNEQFF.

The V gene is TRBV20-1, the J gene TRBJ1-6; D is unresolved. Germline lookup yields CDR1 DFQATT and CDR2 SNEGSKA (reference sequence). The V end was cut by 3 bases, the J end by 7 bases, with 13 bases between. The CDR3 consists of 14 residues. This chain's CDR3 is CSASFGEDNSPLHF. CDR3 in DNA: TGCAGTGCTAGTTTCGGGGAGGACAATTCACCCCTCCACTTT.

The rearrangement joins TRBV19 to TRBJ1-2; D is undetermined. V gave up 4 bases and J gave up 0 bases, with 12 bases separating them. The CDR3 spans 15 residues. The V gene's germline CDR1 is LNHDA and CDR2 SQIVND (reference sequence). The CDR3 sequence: CASSRREAANYGYTF. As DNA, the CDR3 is TGTGCCAGTAGTAGAAGGGAGGCGGCTAACTATGGCTACACCTTC.

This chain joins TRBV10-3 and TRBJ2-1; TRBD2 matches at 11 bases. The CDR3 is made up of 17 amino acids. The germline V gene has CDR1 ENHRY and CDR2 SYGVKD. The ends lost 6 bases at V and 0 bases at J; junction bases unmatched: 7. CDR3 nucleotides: TGTGCCATCAGAAATTCTCTAGCGGGAGGCTCCTACAATGAGCAGTTCTTC. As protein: CAIRNSLAGGSYNEQFF.

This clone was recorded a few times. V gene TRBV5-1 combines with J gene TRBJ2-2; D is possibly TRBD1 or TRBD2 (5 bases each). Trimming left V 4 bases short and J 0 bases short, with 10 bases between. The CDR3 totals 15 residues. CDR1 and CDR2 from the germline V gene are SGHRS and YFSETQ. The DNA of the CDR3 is TGCGCCAGCAGCCCCGGGACGGCGAACACCGGGGAGCTGTTTTTT. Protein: CASSPGTANTGELFF.

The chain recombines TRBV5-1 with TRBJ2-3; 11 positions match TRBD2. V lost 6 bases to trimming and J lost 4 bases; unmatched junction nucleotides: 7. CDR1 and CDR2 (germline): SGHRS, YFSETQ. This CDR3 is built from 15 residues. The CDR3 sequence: CASTPRLAGPDTQYF. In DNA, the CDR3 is TGCGCCAGCACTCCAAGACTAGCGGGACCAGATACGCAGTATTTT.

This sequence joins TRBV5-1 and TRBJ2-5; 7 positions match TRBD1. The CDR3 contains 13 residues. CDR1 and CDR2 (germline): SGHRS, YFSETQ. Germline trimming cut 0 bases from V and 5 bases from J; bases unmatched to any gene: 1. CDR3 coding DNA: TGCGCCAGCAGCTTGGGAGGGGGCGAGACCCAGTACTTC. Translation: CASSLGGGETQYF.

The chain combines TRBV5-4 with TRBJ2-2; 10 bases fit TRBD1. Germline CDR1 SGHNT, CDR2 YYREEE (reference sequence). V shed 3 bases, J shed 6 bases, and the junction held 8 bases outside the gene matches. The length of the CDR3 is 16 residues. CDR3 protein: CASSSGTGAVAGELFF. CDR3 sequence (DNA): TGTGCCAGCAGCTCCGGGACAGGGGCCGTAGCCGGGGAGCTGTTTTTT.

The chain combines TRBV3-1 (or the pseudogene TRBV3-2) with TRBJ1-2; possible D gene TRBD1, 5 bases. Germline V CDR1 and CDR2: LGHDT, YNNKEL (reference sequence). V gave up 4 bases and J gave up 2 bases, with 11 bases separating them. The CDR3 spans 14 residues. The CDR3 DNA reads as TGTGCCAGCAGCCGGGTCGGGGCAAACTATGGCTACACCTTC. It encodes CASSRVGANYGYTF.

The CDR3 loop is CASSVVDSTYEQYF. DNA for the CDR3: TGTGCCAGCAGCGTAGTAGACAGTACCTACGAGCAGTACTTC. The chain carries TRBV9 and TRBJ2-7; D is possibly TRBD1 (5 bases). This CDR3 is built from 14 residues. Trimming took 0 bases from V and 2 from J, leaving 9 bases between them. Germline lookup yields CDR1 SGDLS and CDR2 YYNGEE.

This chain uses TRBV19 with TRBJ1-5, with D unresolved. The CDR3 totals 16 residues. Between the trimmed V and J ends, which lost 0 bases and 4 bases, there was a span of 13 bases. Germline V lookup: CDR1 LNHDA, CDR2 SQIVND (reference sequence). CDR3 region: CASSIDLSGRNQPQHF. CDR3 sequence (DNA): TGTGCCAGTAGTATAGATCTCTCGGGGAGAAATCAGCCCCAGCATTTT.